Below are 26 T cell receptor beta chains sequenced from a single sample in a study of beta chain features in type 1 diabetes listed by TCRdb under 2018. No cognate antigen is known for these TCRs. What the study reported, not specific to this receptor: Type 1 diabetes patients showed a moderate but significant shortening of TCRB CDR3 length in all four CD4+ subsets.

Library prep was done by the immunoSEQ multiplex PCR assay. The entire amount of isolated RNA was reverse transcribed using the High Capacity cDNA Reverse Transcription Kit, so the sequenced TCRB transcripts were expressed ones. TCRdb carries this immuneACCESS record with in-frame sequences only. Its versions omit some clonotypes, under half of them owing to an unresolved V gene in the studies checked, with the rest unexplained. This sample holds around 170,000 clones; approximately 10% were observed only once. 0.7% of the sample is held by the ten biggest clonotypes. The material sequenced was central memory CD4+ T cells from blood. The receptors come from a woman aged 25-40 years with type 1 diabetes.

This chain links TRBV30 with TRBJ1-1, with D uncertain. Germline V gives CDR1 GTSNPN, CDR2 SVGIG (reference sequence). The CDR3 consists of 13 residues. V was trimmed by 0 bases and J by 0 bases, leaving 5 bases between them. As DNA, the CDR3 is TGTGCCTGGAGTGTACTGGTGAACACTGAAGCTTTCTTT. The encoded protein is CAWSVLVNTEAFF.

The genes are TRBV5-1 and TRBJ1-3; a possible D gene is TRBD1 (6 bases). Germline lookup yields CDR1 SGHRS and CDR2 YFSETQ. The CDR3 is made up of 14 amino acids. V lost 4 bases and J 5 bases, leaving 13 bases between the germline ends. CDR3 protein: CASSGTGNRNTIYF. CDR3 nucleotide sequence: TGCGCCAGCAGCGGAACAGGGAACCGAAACACCATATATTTT. The variable domain in full, with the rest retrieved from reference TRBV5-1 and TRBJ1-3, is KAGVTQTPRYLIKTRGQQVTLSCSPISGHRSVSWYQQTPGQGLQFLFEYFSETQRNKGNFPGRFSGRQFSNSRSEMNVSTLELGDSALYLCASSGTGNRNTIYFGEGSWLTVV.

The sample holds a few counts of this clone. This rearrangement joins TRBV27 to TRBJ2-7; 11 nucleotides align to TRBD2. The CDR3 consists of 16 residues. Trimming cost V 4 bases and J 3 bases; bases outside gene matches: 8. Germline V gene sequence: CDR1 MNHEY, CDR2 SMNVEV (reference sequence). In DNA, the CDR3 is TGTGCCAGCAGTTCCCCGGCTGGACTAGCGGGCTACGAGCAGTACTTC. Its translation: CASSSPAGLAGYEQYF.

Remarks on this clone: The junction shows a germline mismatch at one end, possibly a read error. The V gene is TRBV14, the J gene TRBJ2-3; 11 nucleotides match TRBD2. In germline, CDR1 is SGHDN, CDR2 FVKESK. This CDR3 is built from 17 residues. The DNA for the CDR3 is TGTGCCAGCTGTAAAACAATTACTAGCGGGAGCACCGATACGCAGTATTTT. Protein product: CASCKTITSGSTDTQYF.

The chain combines TRBV27 with TRBJ2-2; D unclear. The V and J ends lost 2 bases and 7 bases respectively, with 14 bases between them. CDR3 length: 15 residues. CDR1 is MNHEY and CDR2 is SMNVEV in the germline V gene (reference sequence). As DNA, the CDR3 is TGTGCCAGCAGTTTAGATGCTGTGGCTTTCGGGGAGCTGTTTTTT. Translated: CASSLDAVAFGELFF.

This chain uses TRBV6-1 with TRBJ2-1; 7 bases map to TRBD2. Germline CDR1 MNHNS, CDR2 SASEGT. The CDR3 sequence is 12 residues long. V was pared by 1 base and J by 15 bases, with 6 bases of the junction left unmatched. The chain's CDR3 is CASSEEKAGLFF. Written as DNA, the CDR3 is TGTGCCAGCAGTGAAGAAAAAGCGGGGCTGTTCTTC.

The V call is TRBV5-1, the J call TRBJ2-3; D is perhaps TRBD2 (6 bases). Germline V gene sequence: CDR1 SGHRS, CDR2 YFSETQ. Trimming stripped 6 bases from V and 5 bases from J, with 13 bases between. The CDR3 contains 13 residues. In DNA form, the CDR3 reads TGCGCCAGCAATCACCGGGGAGGAGATACGCAGTATTTT. Residues: CASNHRGGDTQYF.

This chain links TRBV7-3 with TRBJ1-1; D is unresolved. Germline V lookup: CDR1 SGHTA, CDR2 FQGTGA. The CDR3 has 13 residues. Trimming shortened V by 4 bases and J by 2 bases, and 8 bases separated the two germline ends. This CDR3 reads CASSSRPNTEAFF. For the CDR3, the DNA is TGTGCCAGCAGCTCGCGTCCCAACACTGAAGCTTTCTTT.

The genes are TRBV6-5 and TRBJ1-1, with 10 bases lining up with TRBD1. From germline, CDR1 is MNHEY and CDR2 SVGAGI. The CDR3 totals 14 residues. Trimming cost V 6 bases and J 5 bases; bases outside gene matches: 6. The CDR3 protein is CASRGDRGWTEAFF. The CDR3 nucleotides read TGTGCCAGCAGGGGGGACAGGGGATGGACTGAAGCTTTCTTT.

This clone has a handful of counts. This chain joins TRBV28 and TRBJ1-2; possible D gene TRBD1, 5 bases. Trimming took off 7 bases at V and 1 base at J, with 10 bases between the two ends. The CDR3 runs to 13 residues. Germline assignment: CDR1 MDHEN and CDR2 SYDVKM. The CDR3 reads CASTGGYNYGYTF. For the CDR3, the DNA is TGTGCCAGCACTGGGGGGTATAACTATGGCTACACCTTC.

The V gene is TRBV27, the J gene TRBJ2-7; 7 nucleotides match TRBD1. Germline V gene lookup returns CDR1 MNHEY and CDR2 SMNVEV (reference sequence). V shed 6 bases and J 2 bases; nucleotides not matched to a gene: 7. This CDR3 region has 14 residues. The CDR3 protein is CASRDRTPPYEQYF. CDR3 coding DNA: TGTGCCAGCAGGGACAGGACCCCCCCCTACGAGCAGTACTTC.

This clone has just a few counts. The chain uses TRBV27 and TRBJ1-4, with D possibly matching TRBD1 (5 bases). Trimming pared 6 bases from V and 4 bases from J, leaving 12 bases between. In germline, CDR1 is MNHEY, CDR2 SMNVEV (reference sequence). This CDR3 is built from 14 residues. The CDR3: CASSLTENNEKLFF. CDR3 nucleotide sequence: TGTGCCAGCAGCTTGACAGAGAATAATGAAAAACTGTTTTTT. Together with reference TRBV27 and TRBJ1-4, the CDR3 gives the full variable domain: EAQVTQNPRYLITVTGKKLTVTCSQNMNHEYMSWYRQDPGLGLRQIYYSMNVEVTDKGDVPEGYKVSRKEKRNFPLILESPSPNQTSLYFCASSLTENNEKLFFGSGTQLSVL.

This clone occurred a few times. This chain joins TRBV19 and TRBJ2-1; 8 bases map to TRBD1. The CDR3 runs to 15 residues. Germline V gene lookup returns CDR1 LNHDA and CDR2 SQIVND (reference sequence). V was clipped by 10 bases and J by 4 bases; unmatched bases: 12. The CDR3 region has the DNA TGTGCCACCCCGAATCCGGGACAGGTATACAATGAGCAGTTCTTC. Protein: CATPNPGQVYNEQFF. Drawing the rest from reference TRBV19 and TRBJ2-1, the complete variable domain is DGGITQSPKYLFRKEGQNVTLSCEQNLNHDAMYWYRQDPGQGLRLIYYSQIVNDFQKGDIAEGYSVSREKKESFPLTVTSAQKNPTAFYLCATPNPGQVYNEQFFGPGTRLTVL.

This clone occurred many times. This rearrangement joins TRBV7-2 to TRBJ2-7, with 11 nucleotides matching TRBD2. The trim removed 5 bases at V and 2 bases at J, leaving 5 bases unmatched. In germline, CDR1 is SGHTA, CDR2 FQGNSA. The CDR3 totals 15 residues. CDR3 DNA sequence: TGTGCCAGCAGCCCCTCTAGCGGGGGGACCTACGAGCAGTACTTC. Amino acid sequence: CASSPSSGGTYEQYF.

The genes are TRBV9 and TRBJ2-6; D may be TRBD2 (5 bases). The CDR3 totals 17 residues. Trimming stripped 7 bases from V and 0 bases from J, with 17 bases between. Germline CDR1 and CDR2: SGDLS and YYNGEE. CDR3 residues: CASATGQADSGANVLTF. The CDR3 DNA reads TGTGCCAGCGCCACGGGCCAAGCGGACTCTGGGGCCAACGTCCTGACTTTC.

A few counts support this clone. The CDR3 loop reads CASRRDKGEAFF. CDR3 bases: TGTGCCAGCAGACGGGACAAGGGGGAAGCTTTCTTT. The rearrangement uses TRBV5-4 and TRBJ1-1; D is perhaps TRBD1 (6 bases). The CDR3 covers 12 residues. V was clipped by 5 bases and J by 8 bases, with 13 bases between them. The V gene's germline CDR1 is SGHNT and CDR2 YYREEE (reference sequence).

This clone was detected a few times. The chain employs TRBV4-1 and TRBJ2-7, with 9 bases that match TRBD2. With 4 bases clipped from V and 0 bases from J, the junction kept 13 bases outside the gene matches. The CDR3 is made up of 18 amino acids. CDR1 and CDR2 (germline): MGHRA, YSYEKL. As DNA, the CDR3 is TGCGCCAGCAGCCCCTTGAGGGGAGCGGGAGGCCGCTCCTACGAGCAGTACTTC. This gives the protein CASSPLRGAGGRSYEQYF.

The chain carries TRBV30 and TRBJ2-7; 7 bases match TRBD1. The ends lost 4 bases at V and 7 bases at J; junction bases unmatched: 13. This CDR3 region has 14 residues. Germline values: CDR1 GTSNPN, CDR2 SVGIG (reference sequence). The CDR3 bases are TGTGCCTGGAAAGGGGGCGGCACCCTACGAGAGCAGTACTTC. As protein: CAWKGGGTLREQYF.

The gene calls are TRBV30 and TRBJ1-2, with D maybe TRBD1 (5 bases). The CDR3 loop spans 15 amino acids. Trimming stripped 1 base from V and 0 bases from J, with 12 bases between. The germline V gene has CDR1 GTSNPN and CDR2 SVGIG (reference sequence). CDR3 nucleotides: TGTGCCTGGAGTGGCGGGGCAGGGTCTAACTATGGCTACACCTTC. It codes for CAWSGGAGSNYGYTF.

V gene TRBV6-1 combines with J gene TRBJ2-5, with TRBD1 matching over 7 bases. After removal of 3 bases from V and 14 bases from J, the junction contained 3 bases not matched to a gene. Germline-derived CDR1 and CDR2 are MNHNS and SASEGT. This CDR3 contains 10 residues. The CDR3: CASSDGTAYF. The CDR3 DNA sequence: TGTGCCAGCAGTGACGGGACAGCATACTTC.

Only a few counts were recorded for this clone. V usage is TRBV18 and J usage is TRBJ1-3; a possible D gene is TRBD1 (5 bases). The CDR3 has 15 residues. Germline assignment: CDR1 KGHSH and CDR2 LQKENI. V gave up 6 bases and J gave up 0 bases, with 12 bases separating them. The CDR3 sequence is CASSETANSGNTIYF. CDR3 nucleotide sequence: TGTGCCAGCTCCGAGACAGCCAACTCTGGAAACACCATATATTTT.

This clone occurred a few times. V is TRBV5-6 and J is TRBJ2-3, with a tentative D call TRBD2 (5 bases). The germline V gene has CDR1 SGHDT and CDR2 YYEEEE. This CDR3 spans 15 amino acids. The V end lost 4 bases, the J end lost 1 base, and 13 bases lay between the germline ends. The chain's CDR3 is CASSPGLRGTDTQYF. CDR3 sequence (DNA): TGTGCCAGCAGCCCCGGATTGAGGGGCACAGATACGCAGTATTTT.

This chain links TRBV11-3 with TRBJ2-5; possible D gene TRBD2, 5 bases. Between the trimmed V and J ends, which lost 3 bases and 0 bases, there was a span of 11 bases. The CDR3 length is 15 residues. The germline V gene encodes CDR1 SGHNT and CDR2 YENEEA. The CDR3 protein is CASSFVAADQETQYF. CDR3 DNA: TGTGCCAGCAGCTTTGTCGCAGCGGACCAAGAGACCCAGTACTTC. The whole variable domain, filled in from reference TRBV11-3 and TRBJ2-5, reads EAGVVQSPRYKIIEKKQPVAFWCNPISGHNTLYWYLQNLGQGPELLIRYENEEAVDDSQLPKDRFSAERLKGVDSTLKIQPAELGDSAVYLCASSFVAADQETQYFGPGTRLLVL.

This rearrangement joins TRBV30 to TRBJ1-5; D is possibly TRBD1 (6 bases). Germline V gives CDR1 GTSNPN, CDR2 SVGIG (reference sequence). V was shortened by 2 bases and J by 7 bases, with 12 bases between the two germline ends. There are 13 residues in the CDR3. This chain's CDR3 is CAWSPAGEQPQHF. Written as DNA, the CDR3 is TGTGCCTGGAGTCCGGCAGGGGAACAGCCCCAGCATTTT.

The rearrangement links TRBV5-4 to TRBJ1-2; 9 bases map to TRBD1. This CDR3 is built from 15 residues. V shed 5 bases, J shed 4 bases, and the junction held 9 bases outside the gene matches. In germline, CDR1 is SGHNT, CDR2 YYREEE (reference sequence). The DNA of the CDR3 is TGTGCCAGCAGTCCGGGACAGGGTATTGCCTATGGCTACACCTTC. Translated, it gives CASSPGQGIAYGYTF. Supplemented by reference TRBV5-4 and TRBJ1-2, the full variable domain reads ETGVTQSPTHLIKTRGQQVTLRCSSQSGHNTVSWYQQALGQGPQFIFQYYREEENGRGNFPPRFSGLQFPNYSSELNVNALELDDSALYLCASSPGQGIAYGYTFGSGTRLTVV.

This clone was found a few times. DNA of the CDR3: TGTGCCAGCAGCGGGGGCCTAATGGAGACCCAGTACTTC. This encodes CASSGGLMETQYF. The chain links TRBV9 to TRBJ2-5, with TRBD1 as a possible D gene (5 bases). Trimming removed 3 bases at V and 5 bases at J, with 11 bases between. Germline values: CDR1 SGDLS, CDR2 YYNGEE. The CDR3 totals 13 residues. The whole variable domain, filled in from reference TRBV9 and TRBJ2-5, reads DSGVTQTPKHLITATGQRVTLRCSPRSGDLSVYWYQQSLDQGLQFLIQYYNGEERAKGNILERFSAQQFPDLHSELNLSSLELGDSALYFCASSGGLMETQYFGPGTRLLVL.